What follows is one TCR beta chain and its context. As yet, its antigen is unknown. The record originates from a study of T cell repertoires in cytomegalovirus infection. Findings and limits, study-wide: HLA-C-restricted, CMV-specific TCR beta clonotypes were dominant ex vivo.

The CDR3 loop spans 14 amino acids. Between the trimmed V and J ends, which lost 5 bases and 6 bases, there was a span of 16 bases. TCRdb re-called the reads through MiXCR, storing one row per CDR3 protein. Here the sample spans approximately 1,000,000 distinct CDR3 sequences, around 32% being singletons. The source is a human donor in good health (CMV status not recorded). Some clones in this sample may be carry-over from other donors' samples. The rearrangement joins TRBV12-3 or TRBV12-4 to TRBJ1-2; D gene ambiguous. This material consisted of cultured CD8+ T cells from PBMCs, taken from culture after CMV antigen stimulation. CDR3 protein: CASSAVDVVDGYTF. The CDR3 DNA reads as TGTGCCAGCAGTGCTGTCGACGTTGTGGATGGCTACACCTTC.